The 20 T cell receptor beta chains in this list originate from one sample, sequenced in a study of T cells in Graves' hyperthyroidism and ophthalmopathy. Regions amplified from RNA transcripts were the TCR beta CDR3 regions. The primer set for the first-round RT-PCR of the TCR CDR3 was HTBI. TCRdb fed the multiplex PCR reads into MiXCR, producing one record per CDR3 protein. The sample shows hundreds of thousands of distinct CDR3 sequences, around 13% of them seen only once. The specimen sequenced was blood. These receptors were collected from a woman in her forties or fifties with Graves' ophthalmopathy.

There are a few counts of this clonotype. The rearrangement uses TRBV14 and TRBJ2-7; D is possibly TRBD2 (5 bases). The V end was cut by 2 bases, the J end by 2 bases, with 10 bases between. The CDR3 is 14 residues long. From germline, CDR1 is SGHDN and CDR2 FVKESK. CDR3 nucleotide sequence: TGTGCCAGCAGCCAAAGCACCGGGACCTACGAGCAGTACTTC. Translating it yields CASSQSTGTYEQYF. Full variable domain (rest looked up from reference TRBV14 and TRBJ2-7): EAGVTQFPSHSVIEKGQTVTLRCDPISGHDNLYWYRRVMGKEIKFLLHFVKESKQDESGMPNNRFLAERTGGTYSTLKVQPAELEDSGVYFCASSQSTGTYEQYFGPGTRLTVT.

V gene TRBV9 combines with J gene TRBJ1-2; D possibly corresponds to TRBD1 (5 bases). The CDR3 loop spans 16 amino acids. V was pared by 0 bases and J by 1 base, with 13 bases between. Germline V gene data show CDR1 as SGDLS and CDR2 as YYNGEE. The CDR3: CASSVVPGPINYGYTF. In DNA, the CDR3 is TGTGCCAGCAGCGTAGTCCCGGGACCGATTAACTATGGCTACACCTTC.

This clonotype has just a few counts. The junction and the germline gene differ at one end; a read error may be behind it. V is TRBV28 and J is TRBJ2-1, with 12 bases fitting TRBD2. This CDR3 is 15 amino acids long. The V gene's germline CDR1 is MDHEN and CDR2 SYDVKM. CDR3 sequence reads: CASRRTSGIFNERFF. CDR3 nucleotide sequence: TGTGCCAGCAGACGGACTAGCGGGATTTTCAATGAGCGGTTCTTC.

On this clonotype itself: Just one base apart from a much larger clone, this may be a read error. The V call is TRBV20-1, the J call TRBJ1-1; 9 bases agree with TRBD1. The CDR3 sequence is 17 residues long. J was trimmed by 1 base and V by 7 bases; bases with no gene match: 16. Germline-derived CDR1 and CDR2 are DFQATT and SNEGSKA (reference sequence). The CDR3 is CSVSSPGQGVWNTEAFF. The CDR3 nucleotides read TGCAGTGTTAGTTCGCCGGGACAGGGTGTCTGGAACACTGAAGCTTTCTTT.

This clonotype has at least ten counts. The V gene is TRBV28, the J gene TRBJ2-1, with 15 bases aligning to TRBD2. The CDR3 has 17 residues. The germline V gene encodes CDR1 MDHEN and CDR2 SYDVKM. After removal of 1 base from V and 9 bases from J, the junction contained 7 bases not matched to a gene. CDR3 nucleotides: TGTGCCAGCAGTTTATCTTCCGGACTAGCGGGAGGGGCTGAGCAGTTCTTC. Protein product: CASSLSSGLAGGAEQFF.

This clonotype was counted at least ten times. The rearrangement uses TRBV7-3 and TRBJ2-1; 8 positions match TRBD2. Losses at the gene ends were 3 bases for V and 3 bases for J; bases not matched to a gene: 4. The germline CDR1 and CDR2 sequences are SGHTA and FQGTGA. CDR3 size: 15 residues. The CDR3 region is CASSLGGRHYNEQFF. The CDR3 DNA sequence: TGTGCCAGCAGCTTGGGCGGGAGGCACTACAATGAGCAGTTCTTC.

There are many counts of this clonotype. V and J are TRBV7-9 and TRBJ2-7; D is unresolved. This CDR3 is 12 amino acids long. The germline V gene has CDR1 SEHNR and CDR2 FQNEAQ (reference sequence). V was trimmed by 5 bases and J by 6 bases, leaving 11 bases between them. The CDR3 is CASSPGGFEQYF. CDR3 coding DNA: TGTGCCAGCAGCCCTGGTGGGTTCGAGCAGTACTTC.

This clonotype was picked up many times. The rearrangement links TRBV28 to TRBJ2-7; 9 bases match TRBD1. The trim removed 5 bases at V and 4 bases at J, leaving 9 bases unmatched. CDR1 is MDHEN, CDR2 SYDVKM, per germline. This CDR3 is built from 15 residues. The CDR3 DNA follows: TGTGCCAGCAGTATACCGGGACAGGGACCTTACGAGCAGTACTTC. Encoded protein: CASSIPGQGPYEQYF.

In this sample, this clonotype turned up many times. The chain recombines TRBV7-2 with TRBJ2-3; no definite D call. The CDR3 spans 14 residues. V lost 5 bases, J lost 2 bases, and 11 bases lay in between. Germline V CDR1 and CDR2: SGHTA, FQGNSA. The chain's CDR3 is CASSPMRYTDTQYF. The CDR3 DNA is TGTGCCAGCAGCCCGATGCGGTACACAGATACGCAGTATTTT.

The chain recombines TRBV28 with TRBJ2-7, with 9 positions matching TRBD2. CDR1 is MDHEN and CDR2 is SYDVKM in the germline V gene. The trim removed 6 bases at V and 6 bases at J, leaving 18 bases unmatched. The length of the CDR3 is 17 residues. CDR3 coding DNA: TGTGCCAGCAGCCCTTATCCGGGACTAGCTACTTTTCGCGAGCAGTACTTC. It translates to CASSPYPGLATFREQYF.

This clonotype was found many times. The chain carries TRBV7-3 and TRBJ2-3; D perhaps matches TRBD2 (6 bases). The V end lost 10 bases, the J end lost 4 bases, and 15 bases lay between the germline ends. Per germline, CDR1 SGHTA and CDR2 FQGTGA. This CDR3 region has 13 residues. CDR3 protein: CATGDSGADTQYF. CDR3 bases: TGTGCCACGGGAGATAGCGGAGCAGATACGCAGTATTTT.

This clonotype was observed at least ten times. The CDR3 reads CASSQPQWTSGQETQYF. In nucleotides, the CDR3 is TGTGCCAGCAGCCAGCCCCAGTGGACTAGCGGGCAAGAGACCCAGTACTTC. V and J are TRBV3-1 and TRBJ2-5; 11 nucleotides align to TRBD2. The germline CDR1 and CDR2 sequences are LGHDT and YNNKEL (reference sequence). V lost 3 bases, J lost 2 bases, and 8 bases stayed unmatched. This CDR3 has 17 residues.

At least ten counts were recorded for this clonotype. CDR3 sequence reads: CASSLRGTKETQYF. CDR3 in DNA: TGTGCCAGCAGCTTAAGGGGCACCAAAGAGACCCAGTACTTC. The chain has TRBV7-3 and TRBJ2-5; perhaps TRBD1 as D (5 bases). This CDR3 has 14 residues. Germline V gene data show CDR1 as SGHTA and CDR2 as FQGTGA. Deletions cut 1 base from V and 3 bases from J, with 9 bases between. Supplemented by reference TRBV7-3 and TRBJ2-5, the full variable domain reads GAGVSQTPSNKVTEKGKYVELRCDPISGHTALYWYRQSLGQGPEFLIYFQGTGAADDSGLPNDRFFAVRPEGSVSTLKIQRTERGDSAVYLCASSLRGTKETQYFGPGTRLLVL.

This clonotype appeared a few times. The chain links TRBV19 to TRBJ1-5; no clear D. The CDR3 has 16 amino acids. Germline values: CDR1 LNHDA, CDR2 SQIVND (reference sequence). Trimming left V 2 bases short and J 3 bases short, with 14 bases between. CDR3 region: CASSIIPQIFNQPQHF. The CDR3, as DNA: TGTGCCAGTAGTATAATCCCACAGATCTTCAATCAGCCCCAGCATTTT.

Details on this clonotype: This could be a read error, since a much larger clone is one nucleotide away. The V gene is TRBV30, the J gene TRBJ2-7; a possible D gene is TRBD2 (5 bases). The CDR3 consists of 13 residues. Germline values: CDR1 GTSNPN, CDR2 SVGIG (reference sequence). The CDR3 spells CTRRAAAGGEQYF. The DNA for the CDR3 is TGTACCCGACGTGCGGCCGCGGGTGGCGAGCAGTACTTC. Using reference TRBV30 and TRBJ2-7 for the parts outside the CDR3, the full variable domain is SQTIHQWPATLVQPVGSPLSLECTVEGTSNPNLYWYRQAAGRGLQLLFYSVGIGQISSEVPQNLSASRPQDRQFILSSKKLLLSDSGFYLCTRRAAAGGEQYFGPGTRLTVT.

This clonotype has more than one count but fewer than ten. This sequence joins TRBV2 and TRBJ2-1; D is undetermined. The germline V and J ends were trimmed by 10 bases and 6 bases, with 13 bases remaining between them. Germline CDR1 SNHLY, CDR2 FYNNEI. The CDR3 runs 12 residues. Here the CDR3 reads CAIRGSPNEQFF. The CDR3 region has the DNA TGTGCCATCAGAGGCTCACCCAATGAGCAGTTCTTC.

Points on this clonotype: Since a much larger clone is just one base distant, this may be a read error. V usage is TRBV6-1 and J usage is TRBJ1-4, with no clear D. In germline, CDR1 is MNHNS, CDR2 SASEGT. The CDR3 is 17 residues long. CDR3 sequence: CASSESFYSATNDKLFF. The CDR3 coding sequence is TGTGCCAGCAGTGAATCCTTCTATTCGGCAACTAATGACAAACTGTTTTTT.

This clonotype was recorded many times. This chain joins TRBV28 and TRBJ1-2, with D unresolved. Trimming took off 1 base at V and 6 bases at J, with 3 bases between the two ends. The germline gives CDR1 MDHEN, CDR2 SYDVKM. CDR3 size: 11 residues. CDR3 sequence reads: CASSLLNGYTF. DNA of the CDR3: TGTGCCAGCAGTTTATTAAATGGCTACACCTTC.

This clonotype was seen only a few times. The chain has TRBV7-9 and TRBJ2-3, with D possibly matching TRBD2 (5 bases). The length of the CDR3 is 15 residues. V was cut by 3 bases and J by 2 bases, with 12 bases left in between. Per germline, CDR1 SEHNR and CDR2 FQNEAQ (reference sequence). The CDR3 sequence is CASSFFQDFTDTQYF. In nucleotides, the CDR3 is TGTGCCAGCAGCTTCTTCCAGGACTTCACAGATACGCAGTATTTT.

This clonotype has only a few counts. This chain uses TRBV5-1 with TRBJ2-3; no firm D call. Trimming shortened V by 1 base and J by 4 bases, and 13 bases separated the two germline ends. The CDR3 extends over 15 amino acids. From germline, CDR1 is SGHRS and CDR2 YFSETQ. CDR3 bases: TGCGCCAGCAGCTTGTTATTAGTCGGCCCAGATACGCAGTATTTT. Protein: CASSLLLVGPDTQYF. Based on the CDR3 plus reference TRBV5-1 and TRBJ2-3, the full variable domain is KAGVTQTPRYLIKTRGQQVTLSCSPISGHRSVSWYQQTPGQGLQFLFEYFSETQRNKGNFPGRFSGRQFSNSRSEMNVSTLELGDSALYLCASSLLLVGPDTQYFGPGTRLTVL.